This entry is about one TCR beta chain. J lost 5 bases, V lost 6 bases, and 7 bases had no gene match. Germline V gene sequence: CDR1 ENHRY, CDR2 SYGVKD. This CDR3 comprises 17 residues. The data originate from a study of blood T cell repertoires in COVID-19. Study-wide background: Acute-phase and convalescent COVID-19 samples originated in the United States, Italy and Spain. PBMCs, B-cell-depleted T cells, or T cells provided the cDNA or gDNA that made up the material.

The protocol was immunoSEQ multiplex PCR, while the TCRdb copy is restricted to in-frame clones and leaves out a portion. Of fewer than 150,000 clones listed, 70% to 90% are singletons. This chain links TRBV10-3 with TRBJ2-1; 16 nucleotides agree with TRBD2. The receptor was isolated from a man aged 45 to 65 with acute or convalescent COVID-19. Material: peripheral blood. The CDR3 sequence: CAIRSGLAGGRNNEQFF. As DNA, the CDR3 is TGTGCCATCAGATCGGGACTAGCGGGAGGGCGTAACAATGAGCAGTTCTTC.